Following are 9 T cell receptor beta chains from one sample sequenced in a study of OX40 agonist ivuxolimab in advanced cancers. Assay used: immunoSEQ multiplex PCR; TCRdb lists only in-frame clones, some missing. Seen here are more than 45,000 clones, 75% to 85% observed once, and the top ten hold about 1.2%. The source was CD4+ or CD8+ T cells sorted from blood, collected in a trial of the OX40 agonist ivuxolimab. These receptors all stem from an adult with an advanced solid tumor such as melanoma, head and neck, liver or kidney cancer.

The CDR3 reads CASIGQTAYEQYF. CDR3 coding DNA: TGTGCCAGCATTGGACAGACAGCCTACGAGCAGTACTTC. The V gene is TRBV6-5, the J gene TRBJ2-7; perhaps TRBD1 as D (6 bases). Germline loops: CDR1 MNHEY, CDR2 SVGAGI. V lost 7 bases, J lost 2 bases, and 12 bases lay in between. The CDR3 covers 13 residues.

This clone was seen once. The chain has TRBV4-1 and TRBJ2-5; TRBD2 aligns across 11 bases. Per germline, CDR1 MGHRA and CDR2 YSYEKL. Trimming cost V 1 base and J 2 bases; bases outside gene matches: 3. The CDR3 consists of 16 residues. CDR3 loop: CASSQARLAGQETQYF. The CDR3 DNA reads TGCGCCAGCAGCCAAGCCCGACTAGCGGGGCAAGAGACCCAGTACTTC.

The chain recombines TRBV7-9 with TRBJ1-6, with TRBD1 as a possible D gene (5 bases). Germline V gene data show CDR1 as SEHNR and CDR2 as FQNEAQ (reference sequence). This CDR3 is built from 15 residues. With 5 bases removed from V and 7 bases from J, the gap between germline ends came to 15 bases. CDR3 coding DNA: TGTGCCAGCAGCCAGGACGGGACGGAAAATTCACCCCTCCACTTT. It specifies CASSQDGTENSPLHF.

J is TRBJ2-1 and V is TRBV9; TRBD1 matches at 11 bases. Germline CDR1 is SGDLS and CDR2 is YYNGEE. This CDR3 comprises 15 residues. V shed 3 bases, J shed 9 bases, and the junction held 8 bases outside the gene matches. This CDR3 is CASSEGTGGIGEQFF. DNA for the CDR3: TGTGCCAGCAGCGAAGGGACAGGGGGGATTGGTGAGCAGTTCTTC.

The rearrangement joins TRBV6-4 to TRBJ2-6; TRBD1 agrees at 9 bases. CDR1 is MRHNA and CDR2 is SNTAGT in the germline V gene. This CDR3 spans 16 amino acids. Germline trimming cut 3 bases from V and 2 bases from J; bases unmatched to any gene: 2. CDR3 sequence: CASSEGQGTGANVLTF. CDR3 DNA sequence: TGTGCCAGCAGTGAGGGACAGGGCACTGGGGCCAACGTCCTGACTTTC.

This rearrangement joins TRBV27 to TRBJ1-1, with 8 bases that match TRBD1. The ends lost 6 bases at V and 6 bases at J; junction bases unmatched: 9. This CDR3 comprises 14 residues. Germline V gene lookup returns CDR1 MNHEY and CDR2 SMNVEV (reference sequence). This chain's CDR3 is CASRQGALWAEAFF. CDR3 nucleotides: TGTGCCAGCAGGCAGGGGGCGCTATGGGCTGAAGCTTTCTTT.

This chain joins TRBV7-3 and TRBJ2-3; 10 bases match TRBD2. Germline V gene lookup returns CDR1 SGHTA and CDR2 FQGTGA. The CDR3 consists of 15 residues. V dropped 5 bases and J dropped 3; count of bases not matched to a gene: 5. CDR3 loop: CASSEKRGGTDTQYF. The CDR3 DNA reads as TGTGCCAGCAGCGAAAAGCGGGGGGGAACAGATACGCAGTATTTT.

The CDR3 nucleotides read TGTGCCAGCAGTCCTAGGTTCGGTTACGAGCAGTACTTC. It is translated as CASSPRFGYEQYF. The chain combines TRBV2 with TRBJ2-5; D is ambiguous. The J call may be faulty, since TRBJ2-7 better matches the DNA end. CDR3 length: 13 residues. Germline V gene sequence: CDR1 SNHLY, CDR2 FYNNEI.

The chain employs TRBV11-3 and TRBJ2-3; 9 bases fit TRBD2. This CDR3 has 16 amino acids. Germline CDR1 and CDR2: SGHNT and YENEEA. V trimming: 5 bases; J trimming: 1 base; junction bases outside the gene matches: 7. CDR3 in amino acids: CASSRGTSRGTDTQYF. CDR3 nucleotides: TGTGCCAGCAGCCGGGGGACTAGCCGTGGCACAGATACGCAGTATTTT.